The 31 T cell receptor beta chains presented below share a single source sample, sequenced in a study of cytomegalovirus exposure and HLA in healthy donors. It was with 60 Vbeta and 13 Jbeta primers that the PCR ran. Here immunoSEQ multiplex PCR was the method, and the copy in TCRdb shows in-frame clones only, minus some. The table has some 130,000 clones, more than 70% seen once. Sequenced input: PBMCs. These TCRs come from a woman aged 25 to 39 in good health and CMV-seropositive.

J is TRBJ1-1 and V is TRBV18; 7 bases map to TRBD1. This CDR3 has 16 amino acids. The V gene's germline CDR1 is KGHSH and CDR2 LQKENI. J gave up 0 bases and V 4 bases, and 8 bases lay outside the gene matches. The chain's CDR3 is CASSRSPQGLNTEAFF. CDR3 sequence (DNA): TGTGCCAGCTCACGCTCCCCACAGGGGTTGAACACTGAAGCTTTCTTT.

CDR3 nucleotide sequence: TGTGCCAGCAGGATGACAGGGAAGAATGAGCAGTTCTTC. Translated: CASRMTGKNEQFF. The genes are TRBV28 and TRBJ2-1; 7 bases align to TRBD1. The CDR3 spans 13 residues. Trimming removed 6 bases from V and 7 bases from J; junction bases left unmatched: 6. The germline CDR1 and CDR2 sequences are MDHEN and SYDVKM.

The V and J genes are TRBV5-1 and TRBJ1-2, with D possibly being TRBD1 (6 bases). The ends were cut back, 2 bases at V and 2 bases at J, with 22 bases in the middle. The germline V gene has CDR1 SGHRS and CDR2 YFSETQ. The CDR3 is 18 amino acids. CDR3 protein: CASSFSAWLTGRNYGYTF. CDR3 in DNA: TGCGCCAGCAGCTTTTCGGCGTGGTTGACAGGAAGGAACTATGGCTACACCTTC.

DNA of the CDR3: TGCGCCAGCAGCAGAACCGCAGGGGCCCCGAACACTGAAGCTTTCTTT. Encoded protein: CASSRTAGAPNTEAFF. The chain recombines TRBV5-1 with TRBJ1-1; TRBD1 is a possible D gene (6 bases). The CDR3 is made up of 16 amino acids. The V gene lost 4 bases and the J gene lost 1 base, with 17 bases spanning the gap. The germline gives CDR1 SGHRS, CDR2 YFSETQ.

This chain joins TRBV27 and TRBJ2-7, with D possibly matching TRBD1 (5 bases). CDR3 size: 14 residues. Germline CDR1 and CDR2: MNHEY and SMNVEV (reference sequence). Trimming took off 5 bases at V and 3 bases at J, with 14 bases between the two ends. The CDR3 region is CASSPMTALYEQYF. DNA for the CDR3: TGTGCCAGCAGTCCGATGACAGCCCTCTACGAGCAGTACTTC.

This clone showed up just once. V is TRBV27 and J is TRBJ1-4, with no clear D. This CDR3 is 14 amino acids long. The V and J ends lost 6 bases and 7 bases respectively, with 15 bases between them. CDR1 and CDR2 (germline): MNHEY, SMNVEV (reference sequence). The CDR3 spells CASSSPWALEKLFF. CDR3 DNA sequence: TGTGCCAGCAGCTCCCCCTGGGCGCTTGAAAAACTGTTTTTT. Complete variable domain (other parts from reference TRBV27 and TRBJ1-4): EAQVTQNPRYLITVTGKKLTVTCSQNMNHEYMSWYRQDPGLGLRQIYYSMNVEVTDKGDVPEGYKVSRKEKRNFPLILESPSPNQTSLYFCASSSPWALEKLFFGSGTQLSVL.

This clone was seen once. The CDR3 bases are TGTGCCAGCACCCGTTCGGGGACAGGGGGCTATGGCTACACCTTC. Protein: CASTRSGTGGYGYTF. V usage is TRBV6-6 and J usage is TRBJ1-2; the match to TRBD1 covers 11 bases. Germline CDR1 and CDR2: MNHNY and SVGAGI (reference sequence). The trim removed 7 bases at V and 4 bases at J, leaving 8 bases unmatched. The CDR3 covers 15 residues.

The chain combines TRBV7-3 with TRBJ1-1; perhaps TRBD1 as D (6 bases). The CDR3 extends over 15 amino acids. The germline V gene has CDR1 SGHTA and CDR2 FQGTGA. Trimming removed 0 bases at V and 1 base at J, with 9 bases between. In DNA form, the CDR3 reads TGTGCCAGCAGCTTAACACCGGGACAGAACACTGAAGCTTTCTTT. Protein: CASSLTPGQNTEAFF. Full variable domain (remainder filled in from reference TRBV7-3 and TRBJ1-1): GAGVSQTPSNKVTEKGKYVELRCDPISGHTALYWYRQSLGQGPEFLIYFQGTGAADDSGLPNDRFFAVRPEGSVSTLKIQRTERGDSAVYLCASSLTPGQNTEAFFGQGTRLTVV.

J is TRBJ1-1 and V is TRBV11-2; D is uncertain. Trimming took 3 bases from V and 6 from J, leaving 8 bases between them. CDR1 and CDR2 from the germline V gene are SGHAT and FQNNGV. The CDR3 totals 12 residues. CDR3 sequence reads: CASSFQRAEAFF. The CDR3 nucleotides are TGTGCCAGCAGCTTCCAGAGGGCTGAAGCTTTCTTT.

V gene TRBV19 combines with J gene TRBJ1-4; D possibly corresponds to TRBD1 (5 bases). Germline V gene sequence: CDR1 LNHDA, CDR2 SQIVND (reference sequence). Between the trimmed V and J ends, which lost 2 bases and 5 bases, there was a span of 6 bases. The CDR3 consists of 13 residues. Here the CDR3 DNA reads TGTGCCAGTAGTATACAGGGAAATGAAAAACTGTTTTTT. It codes for CASSIQGNEKLFF.

This clone occurred once. The identical CDR3 is also encoded by other nucleotide sequences in the sample. The CDR3, as DNA: TGTGCCAGTAGCCCGGGACAGACCTACGAGCAGTACTTC. Its translation: CASSPGQTYEQYF. This chain links TRBV19 with TRBJ2-7, with 7 bases aligning to TRBD1. This CDR3 comprises 13 residues. Per germline, CDR1 LNHDA and CDR2 SQIVND (reference sequence). Trimming took 6 bases from V and 2 from J; bases not matched to a gene: 4.

This clone has a single count. J is TRBJ1-2 and V is TRBV29-1, with D unclear. Per germline, CDR1 SQVTM and CDR2 ANQGSEA. The CDR3 contains 13 residues. V was cut by 8 bases and J by 3 bases, with 16 bases left in between. In DNA, the CDR3 is TGCAGCTCCTACGAAGAGGGAGACTATGGCTACACCTTC. Encoded protein: CSSYEEGDYGYTF.

Only one count was recorded for this clone. The J gene is TRBJ2-5, the V gene TRBV5-1; 14 bases fit TRBD2. This CDR3 comprises 19 residues. Per germline, CDR1 SGHRS and CDR2 YFSETQ. Trimming removed 0 bases from V and 4 bases from J; junction bases left unmatched: 11. The CDR3 spells CASSLVPPPGLAGVETQYF. CDR3 DNA sequence: TGCGCCAGCAGCTTGGTTCCCCCCCCGGGACTAGCGGGAGTAGAGACCCAGTACTTC.

This clone has only a few counts. J is TRBJ2-7 and V is TRBV10-3; 10 nucleotides match TRBD1. V lost 9 bases, J lost 2 bases, and 7 bases stayed unmatched. Germline V lookup: CDR1 ENHRY, CDR2 SYGVKD. This CDR3 has 14 residues. The CDR3 protein is CAILEGQGPYEQYF. CDR3 nucleotide sequence: TGTGCCATACTCGAGGGACAGGGGCCCTACGAGCAGTACTTC.

The gene calls are TRBV20-1 and TRBJ1-2; D is uncertain. V was cut by 0 bases and J by 7 bases, with 6 bases left in between. The CDR3 length is 11 residues. Germline loops: CDR1 DFQATT, CDR2 SNEGSKA (reference sequence). The CDR3 DNA follows: TGCAGTGCTAGAGATCTAGTTGGCTACACCTTC. Protein: CSARDLVGYTF.

This clone is a singleton in its sample. V gene TRBV18 combines with J gene TRBJ2-1; D is perhaps TRBD2 (6 bases). The CDR3 covers 15 residues. Trimming shortened V by 3 bases and J by 5 bases, and 14 bases separated the two germline ends. Per the germline V gene, CDR1 is KGHSH and CDR2 is LQKENI. The CDR3 is CASSPPGLLDNEQFF. The DNA of the CDR3 is TGTGCCAGCTCACCTCCGGGACTCCTGGACAATGAGCAGTTCTTC. Looking up the rest from reference TRBV18 and TRBJ2-1 gives the full variable domain: NAGVMQNPRHLVRRRGQEARLRCSPMKGHSHVYWYRQLPEEGLKFMVYLQKENIIDESGMPKERFSAEFPKEGPSILRIQQVVRGDSAAYFCASSPPGLLDNEQFFGPGTRLTVL.

The rearrangement links TRBV29-1 to TRBJ1-2; no clear D. CDR1 and CDR2 (germline): SQVTM, ANQGSEA. The CDR3 has 9 amino acids. The CDR3 coding sequence is TGCAGTGCACGGGAGGGCTACACCTTC. This sequence encodes CSAREGYTF.

J is TRBJ1-6 and V is TRBV7-9, with 7 bases fitting TRBD1. Germline V gives CDR1 SEHNR, CDR2 FQNEAQ (reference sequence). Trimming cost V 5 bases and J 7 bases; bases outside gene matches: 5. The CDR3 totals 14 residues. The CDR3 bases are TGTGCCAGCAGCCCCGGGACAGCCAATTCACCCCTCCACTTT. Translation gives CASSPGTANSPLHF.

This chain joins TRBV5-4 and TRBJ1-2; tentative D call: TRBD1 (6 bases). Per the germline V gene, CDR1 is SGHNT and CDR2 is YYREEE (reference sequence). CDR3 length: 14 residues. The V end lost 0 bases, the J end lost 1 base, and 7 bases lay between the germline ends. The CDR3 sequence is CASSLDRVNYGYTF. In nucleotides, the CDR3 is TGTGCCAGCAGCTTGGACAGGGTTAACTATGGCTACACCTTC.

Regarding this clone: Different DNA sequences within this sample yield the same CDR3. The V gene is TRBV18, the J gene TRBJ1-5, with D unresolved. The CDR3 has 13 residues. Trimming took 3 bases from V and 1 from J, leaving 4 bases between them. Germline loops: CDR1 KGHSH, CDR2 LQKENI. CDR3 coding DNA: TGTGCCAGCTCACCGGGCAGCAATCAGCCCCAGCATTTT. It translates to CASSPGSNQPQHF.

This clone was detected once. This chain's CDR3 is CAISEPPLTSGSTPGQDEQFF. The CDR3 DNA follows: TGTGCCATCAGTGAGCCTCCATTGACTAGCGGGAGTACTCCTGGCCAGGATGAGCAGTTCTTC. V is TRBV10-3 and J is TRBJ2-1, with 12 bases matching TRBD2. V shed 2 bases and J 8 bases; nucleotides not matched to a gene: 22. From germline, CDR1 is ENHRY and CDR2 SYGVKD. This CDR3 contains 21 residues.

The chain links TRBV5-1 to TRBJ2-5; 11 bases map to TRBD2. The CDR3 runs to 16 residues. J was trimmed by 3 bases and V by 3 bases; bases with no gene match: 7. Germline loops: CDR1 SGHRS, CDR2 YFSETQ. In DNA form, the CDR3 reads TGCGCCAGCAGCTCCACTAGCGGGAGCTTCAAAGAGACCCAGTACTTC. Translated: CASSSTSGSFKETQYF. Full variable domain (outside the CDR3, taken from reference TRBV5-1 and TRBJ2-5): KAGVTQTPRYLIKTRGQQVTLSCSPISGHRSVSWYQQTPGQGLQFLFEYFSETQRNKGNFPGRFSGRQFSNSRSEMNVSTLELGDSALYLCASSSTSGSFKETQYFGPGTRLLVL.

The chain links TRBV5-4 to TRBJ2-3; 11 bases match TRBD2. The CDR3 has 16 residues. Trimming at V came to 4 bases and at J to 2 bases, leaving 6 bases not matched to a gene. Per the germline V gene, CDR1 is SGHNT and CDR2 is YYREEE (reference sequence). This CDR3 reads CASSIGTSGTTDTQYF. DNA for the CDR3: TGTGCCAGCAGCATTGGGACTAGCGGTACCACAGATACGCAGTATTTT.

The J gene is TRBJ2-3, the V gene TRBV13; TRBD1 agrees at 7 bases. The CDR3 sequence is 16 residues long. In germline, CDR1 is PRHDT, CDR2 FYEKMQ (reference sequence). V was pared by 5 bases and J by 4 bases, with 12 bases of the junction left unmatched. In nucleotides, the CDR3 is TGTGCCAGCAGCCCCCGAAGACAGGGTCGATCAGATACGCAGTATTTT. Protein: CASSPRRQGRSDTQYF. The whole variable domain, filled in from reference TRBV13 and TRBJ2-3, reads AAGVIQSPRHLIKEKRETATLKCYPIPRHDTVYWYQQGPGQDPQFLISFYEKMQSDKGSIPDRFSAQQFSDYHSELNMSSLELGDSALYFCASSPRRQGRSDTQYFGPGTRLTVL.

This clone was counted a few times. V is TRBV30 and J is TRBJ2-5; 7 nucleotides line up with TRBD2. V trimming: 0 bases; J trimming: 4 bases; junction bases outside the gene matches: 8. Germline-derived CDR1 and CDR2 are GTSNPN and SVGIG (reference sequence). This CDR3 has 15 amino acids. The CDR3 DNA sequence: TGTGCCTGGAGTGTACGGCTGGCGGGAGTAGAGACCCAGTACTTC. This encodes CAWSVRLAGVETQYF.

This clone was counted a single time. The genes are TRBV5-1 and TRBJ1-6, with TRBD1 identical over 8 bases. Germline CDR1 and CDR2: SGHRS and YFSETQ. J lost 7 bases, V lost 3 bases, and 6 bases had no gene match. The CDR3 totals 15 residues. CDR3 DNA: TGCGCCAGCAGCTATTCGGGACAGGAGAATTCACCCCTCCACTTT. Amino acids: CASSYSGQENSPLHF. Variable domain in full (rest from reference TRBV5-1 and TRBJ1-6): KAGVTQTPRYLIKTRGQQVTLSCSPISGHRSVSWYQQTPGQGLQFLFEYFSETQRNKGNFPGRFSGRQFSNSRSEMNVSTLELGDSALYLCASSYSGQENSPLHFGNGTRLTVT.

The CDR3 spells CASSLGFWNTEAFF. DNA of the CDR3: TGTGCCAGCAGCTTAGGTTTCTGGAACACTGAAGCTTTCTTT. The J gene is TRBJ1-1, the V gene TRBV11-2; no clear D gene. The CDR3 is 14 amino acids. CDR1 is SGHAT, CDR2 FQNNGV, per germline. The V end was cut by 1 base, the J end by 1 base, with 7 bases between.

The chain joins TRBV9 to TRBJ1-5; D is perhaps TRBD1 (5 bases). The V end was cut by 0 bases, the J end by 7 bases, with 14 bases between. Germline CDR1 and CDR2: SGDLS and YYNGEE. This CDR3 is built from 15 residues. CDR3: CASSVDGQGRQPQHF. The CDR3 DNA reads TGTGCCAGCAGCGTAGACGGTCAGGGCAGGCAGCCCCAGCATTTT.

J is TRBJ2-1 and V is TRBV2; 7 positions agree with TRBD2. Trimming removed 4 bases from V and 9 bases from J; junction bases left unmatched: 0. Germline CDR1 reads SNHLY; CDR2 reads FYNNEI. The CDR3 contains 11 residues. CDR3 nucleotides: TGTGCCAGCAGTGGGGGGGGTGAGCAGTTCTTC. The encoded protein is CASSGGGEQFF.

The J gene is TRBJ2-2, the V gene TRBV7-3, with D maybe TRBD2 (5 bases). Per germline, CDR1 SGHTA and CDR2 FQGTGA. V lost 5 bases and J 6 bases, leaving 13 bases between the germline ends. The CDR3 runs to 14 residues. The DNA for the CDR3 is TGTGCCAGCAGCGTTTCCGGGGTGGCCGGGGAGCTGTTTTTT. Translated, it gives CASSVSGVAGELFF.

The chain has TRBV6-5 and TRBJ2-5; D remains ambiguous. The CDR3 loop spans 15 amino acids. Trimming removed 0 bases from V and 4 bases from J, with 12 bases in between. CDR1 MNHEY and CDR2 SVGAGI come from the germline V gene. The CDR3 reads CASSYSNLIGETQYF. In nucleotides, the CDR3 is TGTGCCAGCAGTTACTCGAATTTGATCGGAGAGACCCAGTACTTC.